This TCR beta chain emerged from a study of T cells after posttransplantation cyclophosphamide. Points from the study as a whole: Skin or GI-infiltrating T cells shared few TRB sequences with blood. Later blood repertoires were often dominated by clones from the donor CD8+ memory compartment. Recipient CMV seropositivity and CMV reactivation strongly tracked TRB clonality.

Methotrexate plus calcineurin inhibitor accompanied controls' myeloablative marrow transplants; sampling was 1 year later. Assay: immunoSEQ multiplex PCR; the TCRdb copy retains only in-frame clones and omits some. The sample includes more than 20,000 clones, around 90% of them seen just once. This clone was picked up one time. What it binds is not known. The origin of this receptor is a female patient aged 50 to 65 who received an allogeneic stem cell transplant from an unrelated donor, was CMV-positive, and had chronic GVHD only. Some T cells here may be from the graft donor. Specimen: PBMCs, collected after an allogeneic stem cell transplant with a calcineurin inhibitor and methotrexate.

CDR3 sequence: CAISESGGGSPLHF. The CDR3 nucleotides read TGTGCCATCAGTGAGTCGGGAGGTGGGTCACCCCTCCACTTT. This chain links TRBV10-3 with TRBJ1-6; D call uncertain. The CDR3 sequence is 14 residues long. Trimming pared 0 bases from V and 10 bases from J, leaving 10 bases between. From germline, CDR1 is ENHRY and CDR2 SYGVKD.